Included here is one T cell receptor (beta chain) sequence, with context. The antigen it binds to is not known. Base qualities were left out, and no much larger clone turns up one base away. The data were obtained in a study of cytomegalovirus exposure and HLA in healthy donors (TCRdb year 2017). Broadly, across the study: In an earlier analysis of 587 of the donors, 276 Gb of sequence data and 95 million to 130 million unique TCR beta sequences from about 190 million T cells were reported. Roughly 310 gigabases of sequencing data and some 85 million unique TCR sequences were included in an early release covering several hundred HLA-typed donors. The genetic ancestry cluster associated with self-reported Caucasian donors included 65% to 90% of the approximately 400 genotyped donors. The study aimed to test whether signatures of past pathogen exposure could be identified by cataloging public T cell receptors. The study used immunosequencing to profile the T cell repertoires of hundreds of subjects and linked those repertoires to cytomegalovirus serostatus. Along with the approximately 700-subject first cohort, a separate validation cohort of over 90 different subjects was used. The study combined high-throughput TCR immunosequencing, statistical association of individual TCRs with disease status, and machine learning to predict cytomegalovirus infection status. In a later analysis, previously published TCR beta repertoires from about 670 donors were re-analyzed and high-resolution HLA genotyping was added so that TCR occurrence patterns could be studied. Rather than using new phenotypic data, the later analysis identified candidate immune exposures from TCR beta sequences and from how often those sequences occurred across donors. An earlier analysis of 587 of the donors applied high-throughput TCR beta sequencing to assess whether each TCR beta V gene segment acted as functional or pseudogenic. Alongside the repertoire data, information on donor age, sex, ethnicity and CMV serostatus was compiled. Genome-wide SNP genotypes for about three fifths of the roughly 700 donors were used in a later genetic analysis, which treated that subset as a discovery cohort. All discovery cohort repertoires had been generated on a single sequencing platform. HLA typing included class I and class II loci at four-digit resolution. Typing coverage differed by locus: A, B, C, DRB1 and DQB1 were typed in roughly 629-640 donors, DQA1 in roughly 500, DPA1 in 600 to 610, and DPB1 in 400 to 480. About five DR-DQ haplotypes were treated as single units for association and clustering because of strong linkage in the cohort. Among some 400 genotyped donors of the cohort, an average of roughly 230,000 unique TCR beta nucleotide sequences was sequenced per donor, of which about 18% were non-productive.

Looking up the germline V gene (reference sequence) yields CDR1 SGHNT and CDR2 YYREEE. The CDR3 holds 12 amino acids from the cysteine to the phenylalanine. CDR3 DNA only is kept here, 36 bases in frame from base 1. At the junction V is shortened by 0 bases and J by 5 bases, with 6 bases in between. General conclusions and limits of the study: The study gave a list of around 170 TCR beta chains associated with cytomegalovirus. The sequencing pipeline was judged likely to have produced a cluster of highly shared sequence variants as a technical artifact. The presence/absence analyses assumed that sequencing depth was roughly uniform across donors, and that assumption may not be true. In an earlier analysis of some 550 of the donors, most TCR beta V segments were observed in productive rearrangements about 90% or about 30% of the time, broadly matching IMGT annotations. Most CMV-associated TCR beta chains appeared to be HLA-restricted in a later analysis, and the HLA associations seemed to be driven largely by CMV exposure. The cohort was sequenced for TCR beta chains only, and without alpha or paired-chain data the features that could be detected were limited. The earlier analysis of approximately 590 of the donors excluded fewer than 20 rarely observed V segments, including chromosome 9 orphons, because counts were too low. A further reported finding was that TCR beta sequences accurately predicted the HLA-A and HLA-B alleles for most subjects in the first cohort. Most TCR sequences were seen in very few donors, while some public TCRs were found in many individuals. When HLA alleles, especially DR and DQ, strongly co-occurred, TCR associations were difficult to assign to individual alleles. The 87-base-pair reads could not distinguish some IMGT-functional V segments, including TRBV6-2 and TRBV6-3, so those segments were excluded. Specific HLA alleles were associated with around 18,000 TCR beta sequences at a false discovery rate of 0.05 in a later analysis. It was suggested by the authors that the approach could potentially be generalized to other disease states and immunological phenotypes. In a later genetic analysis, a missense DCLRE1C variant was associated with V-gene and J-gene trimming of TCR beta chains, and the association was replicated in an independent cohort. A few of the identified cytomegalovirus-associated TCR beta chains were confirmed in vitro to be specific for cytomegalovirus antigens. According to a later analysis, TCR association rates differed among HLA loci, with DRB1 alleles showing the most associated TCRs and HLA-C alleles showing the fewest. For the cohort, immune exposure information was limited to CMV serostatus. According to a later genetic analysis, donors in an Asian-associated ancestry cluster had fewer N-insertions in productive TCRs than the approximately 670-donor mean. In a later analysis, several top co-occurrence clusters were reported to appear linked to parvovirus B19, influenza, CMV and Epstein-Barr virus. Because HLA typing was missing for some donors at each locus, association tests included only the typed subset. In a later analysis, HLA-associated TCR beta chains showed more clonal expansion and lower generation probabilities than non-associated chains that were equally common. The classifier was reported to diagnose cytomegalovirus status with high specificity and sensitivity in both the original and validation cohorts. Linkage disequilibrium might explain the correlated functional status among segregating V segments, but an unknown experimental factor could not be excluded.

In total, more than 500 healthy bone marrow donors made up the cohort. At the time of sampling, all cohort members were nominally healthy, though unrecorded immune exposures were likely present. The donor tested CMV seropositive, placing the donor among the 289 seropositive members of the cohort. Each donor provided a peripheral blood sample, and peripheral blood mononuclear cells were used for TCR beta sequencing. The Qiagen DNeasy Blood Extraction Kit was used to extract genomic DNA from the blood cell samples. The method behind the library was the immunoSEQ multiplex PCR assay. For the multiplex PCR, a mixture combining 60 forward primers for TCR Vbeta segments and 13 reverse primers for TCR Jbeta segments was used. Amplification of the CDR3 region of rearranged TCR beta genes was performed with a multiplex PCR assay on genomic DNA. The amplified TCR beta libraries were sequenced on the Illumina HiSeq System as 87-base-pair reads. From the authors' description of their analysis: A later analysis counted around 72 million unique TCR beta chains across the 690 or so repertoires, and 10 million to 12 million of these chains were shared by at least two donors. A nearest-neighbor algorithm error-corrected the raw reads and collapsed the reads into unique sequences, merging closely related sequences to remove PCR and sequencing errors. CDR3 sequences were aligned to IMGT reference sequences to assign V, D and J gene segments. For a sequence to be retained, a match of at least six nucleotides to both a V gene segment and a J gene segment was required. Rearrangements were called productive when the CDR3 lacked stop codons and stayed in frame with V and J; all others were non-productive. Following IMGT convention, CDR3 was defined as the stretch from the second conserved V-encoded cysteine to the conserved J-encoded phenylalanine. In an earlier analysis of approximately 500 of the donors, sequences lacking an unambiguous match to a single V gene segment were excluded. An earlier analysis of about 600 of the donors called V segments functional above 56.7% productive rearrangements and segregating when the between-donor standard deviation exceeded 5%. A statistical classification framework was built for diagnosing cytomegalovirus status from the catalog of TCR beta chain sequences. V and J gene assignment, in a later analysis, came from comparing TCR nucleotide sequences with IMGT/GENE-DB human TR gene sequences. A later analysis assigned CDR3 sequences and most-parsimonious VDJ recombination scenarios with the TCRdist pipeline. In a later analysis, every TCR beta chain was defined by the combination of its CDR3 amino acid sequence and its V-gene family, and reads without a unique V-gene family were dropped. As a way to deal with suspected cross-contamination and a sequencing artifact, a later analysis dropped 450 to 600 nucleotide sequences that were highly shared and had low generation probability. A later analysis calculated a clonal expansion index for each public chain from normalized within-repertoire ranks of inferred template counts. In a later analysis, generation probabilities were computed with a VDJ recombination model fitted to out-of-frame rearrangements, and the resulting probabilities were checked against IGoR. Hypergeometric tests were used in a later analysis to score TCR-TCR, TCR-HLA and TCR-CMV co-occurrence, with a repertoire-size bias correction applied to the TCR pairs. In a later analysis, false discovery rates were estimated by permuting HLA or CMV assignments 20 times. In a later analysis, co-occurring TCRs were grouped using DBSCAN, with TCRdist sequence similarity added in when clustering inside HLA-allele-positive subsets. Repertoires with fewer than 30,000 or more than 120,000 public chains, plus five repertoires with anomalous nucleotide sharing, were excluded from co-occurrence clustering. The immuneACCESS repertoire file appears here via TCRdb, limited to in-frame rearrangements. These files lack a portion of the clones; in checked studies, under half of the deficit traces to unresolved V genes, and the cause of the others is not known. The D gene and trimming were derived from the DNA, and the V and J assignments and clone size from that table. In all, the sample holds about 130,000 clones, and around four fifths of those were seen once. The ten biggest clones cover roughly 20% of the sample.

The chain is encoded by TRBV5-4 joined to TRBJ2-7; too little of a D gene remains to name it. The TCR comes from a man between 18 and 29 years old in good health and CMV-seropositive. The specimen was PBMCs. The CDR3 sequence is CASSLGLDEQYF. The DNA reads as follows: TGTGCCAGCAGCTTGGGACTCGACGAGCAGTACTTC.